What follows describes a single TCR beta chain. The data belong to a study of blood T cell repertoires in COVID-19. With 4 bases removed from V and 0 bases from J, the gap between germline ends came to 10 bases. Germline V gives CDR1 SGHRS, CDR2 YFSETQ. This CDR3 comprises 14 residues. Assay: immunoSEQ multiplex PCR; the TCRdb copy retains only in-frame clones and omits some. Of approximately 90,000 clones in the sample, roughly 87% were seen once. Sample: peripheral blood. The genes are TRBV5-1 and TRBJ1-1; tentatively, D is TRBD1 (6 bases). The origin of this receptor is a man in his forties or fifties with acute or convalescent COVID-19. This chain's CDR3 is CASSLTGMNTEAFF. CDR3 nucleotide sequence: TGCGCCAGCAGCCTGACAGGAATGAACACTGAAGCTTTCTTT.